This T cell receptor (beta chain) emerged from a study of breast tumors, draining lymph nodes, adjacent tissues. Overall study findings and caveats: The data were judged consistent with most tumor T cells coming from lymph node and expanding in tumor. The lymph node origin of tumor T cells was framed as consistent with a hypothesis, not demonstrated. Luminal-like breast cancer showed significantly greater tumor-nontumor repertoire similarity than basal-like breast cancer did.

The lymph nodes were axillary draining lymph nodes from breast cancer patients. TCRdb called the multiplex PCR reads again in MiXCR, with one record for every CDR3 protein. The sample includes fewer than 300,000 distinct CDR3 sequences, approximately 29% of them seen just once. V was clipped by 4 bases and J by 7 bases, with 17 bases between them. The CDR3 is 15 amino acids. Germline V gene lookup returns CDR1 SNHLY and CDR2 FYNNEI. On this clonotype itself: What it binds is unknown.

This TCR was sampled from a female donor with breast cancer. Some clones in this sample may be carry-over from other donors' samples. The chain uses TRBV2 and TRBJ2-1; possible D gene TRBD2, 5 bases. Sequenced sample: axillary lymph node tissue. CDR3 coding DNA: TGTGCCAGCAGTGGAGGAGCGGTCTCGAAAAATGAGCAGTTCTTC. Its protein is CASSGGAVSKNEQFF.